This entry lists 26 T cell receptor beta chains sequenced from one sample in a study of blood T cells in healthy people across ages. Primed by a sample-barcoded 5' primer and a J-beta primer mix, a second PCR proceeded for roughly 7 to 12 cycles. TCRdb re-called the 5' RACE reads through MiXCR, storing one row per CDR3 protein. Of about 1.5 million distinct CDR3 sequences in the sample, approximately 43% are singletons; the top ten hold just over 4%. The sample was blood. The receptors shown here come from a woman aged 18-29 years in good health.

The rearrangement links TRBV12-3 or TRBV12-4 to TRBJ1-1; TRBD1 aligns across 8 bases. The ends lost 7 bases at V and 4 bases at J; junction bases unmatched: 8. The CDR3 is 14 residues long. CDR3 nucleotides: TGTGCCAGCACAGGGCAGGGGGCAATCACTGAAGCTTTCTTT. This gives the protein CASTGQGAITEAFF.

The rearrangement joins TRBV25-1 to TRBJ1-1; maybe TRBD1 (5 bases). V gave up 4 bases and J gave up 4 bases, with 19 bases separating them. Germline V gives CDR1 MGHDK, CDR2 SYGVNS. The CDR3 extends over 16 amino acids. CDR3 protein: CASSGARQTGTTEAFF. As DNA, the CDR3 is TGTGCCAGCAGTGGAGCCAGACAGACTGGGACCACTGAAGCTTTCTTT. The entire variable domain, with the rest obtained from reference TRBV25-1 and TRBJ1-1, is as follows: EADIYQTPRYLVIGTGKKITLECSQTMGHDKMYWYQQDPGMELHLIHYSYGVNSTEKGDLSSESTVSRIRTEHFPLTLESARPSHTSQYLCASSGARQTGTTEAFFGQGTRLTVV.

V gene TRBV11-2 combines with J gene TRBJ2-1; D perhaps matches TRBD2 (5 bases). V was pared by 1 base and J by 8 bases, with 15 bases between. Germline V gives CDR1 SGHAT, CDR2 FQNNGV. This CDR3 comprises 15 residues. The DNA for the CDR3 is TGTGCCAGCAGCTTAGTGCCTAGCAACTGGGATGAGCAGTTCTTC. Translation gives CASSLVPSNWDEQFF.

The table lists this clonotype with many counts. V and J are TRBV7-2 and TRBJ2-7; 7 bases align to TRBD2. CDR3 size: 13 residues. The germline V gene has CDR1 SGHTA and CDR2 FQGNSA. V shed 2 bases, J shed 6 bases, and the junction held 4 bases outside the gene matches. CDR3 sequence: CASSLRAGTEQYF. CDR3 nucleotide sequence: TGTGCCAGCAGCTTACGAGCGGGAACCGAGCAGTACTTC. The whole variable domain, filled in from reference TRBV7-2 and TRBJ2-7, reads GAGVSQSPSNKVTEKGKDVELRCDPISGHTALYWYRQSLGQGLEFLIYFQGNSAPDKSGLPSDRFSAERTGGSVSTLTIQRTQQEDSAVYLCASSLRAGTEQYFGPGTRLTVT.

This clonotype occurred a few times. This chain links TRBV6-5 with TRBJ2-1; the D gene could be TRBD1 or TRBD2 (5 bases each). The CDR3 sequence is 14 residues long. V was shortened by 5 bases and J by 12 bases, with 20 bases between the two germline ends. Germline CDR1 reads MNHEY; CDR2 reads SVGAGI. CDR3 region: CASSGEERGYPQFF. For the CDR3, the DNA is TGTGCCAGCAGTGGAGAAGAGAGGGGATACCCGCAGTTCTTC.

The chain employs TRBV15 and TRBJ1-5; D is uncertain. The V gene's germline CDR1 is LNHNV and CDR2 YYDKDF (reference sequence). The germline V and J ends were trimmed by 0 bases and 2 bases, with 5 bases remaining between them. The length of the CDR3 is 14 residues. As DNA, the CDR3 is TGTGCCACCAGCAGAGATTTGGGCAATCAGCCCCAGCATTTT. It is translated as CATSRDLGNQPQHF.

This clonotype occurred a few times. In DNA, the CDR3 is TGTGCCAGCAGTGCTCACAGACCCACTGAAGCTTTCTTT. This codes for CASSAHRPTEAFF. The J gene is TRBJ1-1, the V gene TRBV25-1, with D uncertain. Looked up from germline, CDR1 is MGHDK and CDR2 is SYGVNS. The V end lost 4 bases, the J end lost 4 bases, and 10 bases lay between the germline ends. This CDR3 has 13 amino acids.

Of note for this clonotype: A read error is possible here, since a much larger clone lies one base away. The rearrangement uses TRBV29-1 and TRBJ2-3, with 8 bases identical to TRBD2. Germline-derived CDR1 and CDR2 are SQVTM and ANQGSEA. CDR3 size: 15 residues. The CDR3, as DNA: TGCAGCGTCCATTGGACTAGCAGGAGCACAGATACGCAGTGTTTT. Encoded protein: CSVHWTSRSTDTQCF.

The rearrangement joins TRBV7-2 to TRBJ2-2; D tentatively fits TRBD1 or TRBD2 (5 bases each). This CDR3 contains 17 residues. The germline V gene encodes CDR1 SGHTA and CDR2 FQGNSA. V lost 2 bases, J lost 2 bases, and 15 bases lay in between. In DNA form, the CDR3 reads TGTGCCAGCAGCTTATTTTCAGGGACGATCAACACCGGGGAGCTGTTTTTT. Its protein product is CASSLFSGTINTGELFF.

This chain joins TRBV7-9 and TRBJ2-5, with 8 bases matching TRBD2. The DNA matches TRBJ2-7 better at its end, which makes the J call doubtful. The CDR3 is 16 amino acids. CDR1 is SEHNR, CDR2 FQNEAQ, per germline (reference sequence). In DNA form, the CDR3 reads TGTGCCAGCAGCCCCCCAAGGAGACTAGCGAGGTACGAGCAGTACTTC. This encodes CASSPPRRLARYEQYF.

The chain combines TRBV20-1 with TRBJ2-5; no definite D call. Trimming took off 5 bases at V and 12 bases at J, with 22 bases between the two ends. The CDR3 totals 13 residues. Germline lookup yields CDR1 DFQATT and CDR2 SNEGSKA (reference sequence). The CDR3 bases are TGCAGTGCTCGTGATAGGGTCCCCCACGAGGAGTACTTC. This codes for CSARDRVPHEEYF.

There are a few counts of this clonotype. V usage is TRBV7-9 and J usage is TRBJ1-2; D perhaps matches TRBD1 (5 bases). This CDR3 is 16 amino acids long. From germline, CDR1 is SEHNR and CDR2 FQNEAQ (reference sequence). The ends were cut back, 5 bases at V and 0 bases at J, with 16 bases in the middle. Written as DNA, the CDR3 is TGTGCCAGCAGCCCCCCGTGGGGGGGAGCTAACTATGGCTACACCTTC. Amino acid sequence: CASSPPWGGANYGYTF.

The table lists this clonotype with a count of one. The J gene is TRBJ2-1, the V gene TRBV5-1; a weak D match, TRBD2 (7 bases). Trimming removed 1 base from V and 5 bases from J, with 16 bases in between. Germline CDR1 reads SGHRS; CDR2 reads YFSETQ. This CDR3 spans 16 amino acids. The CDR3 DNA sequence: TGCGCCAGCAGCTTGATGGGGGGGACACAACACAATGAGCAGTTCTTC. Protein sequence: CASSLMGGTQHNEQFF.

This clonotype showed up just a few times. The V call is TRBV27, the J call TRBJ2-3; possible D gene TRBD2, 6 bases. Germline V gives CDR1 MNHEY, CDR2 SMNVEV (reference sequence). V was pared by 2 bases and J by 1 base, with 16 bases between. The CDR3 has 17 amino acids. CDR3 amino acids: CASSLKSPAGRTDTQYF. The CDR3 nucleotides are TGTGCCAGCAGTTTAAAGTCCCCAGCGGGTCGCACAGATACGCAGTATTTT.

The chain combines TRBV4-1 with TRBJ1-4; possibly TRBD1 for D (6 bases). From germline, CDR1 is MGHRA and CDR2 YSYEKL. V gave up 3 bases and J gave up 3 bases, with 11 bases separating them. The CDR3 spans 15 residues. This CDR3 is CASSQRQAPNEKLFF. The CDR3 DNA follows: TGCGCCAGCAGCCAGCGACAGGCCCCTAATGAAAAACTGTTTTTT.

This clonotype was seen only a few times. This chain links TRBV5-4 with TRBJ2-3; D perhaps matches TRBD2 (5 bases). Germline-derived CDR1 and CDR2 are SGHNT and YYREEE (reference sequence). The V end lost 9 bases, the J end lost 2 bases, and 13 bases lay between the germline ends. This CDR3 has 13 amino acids. The CDR3: CAISDWDTDTQYF. In DNA, the CDR3 is TGTGCCATTTCGGACTGGGACACAGATACGCAGTATTTT. The entire variable domain, with the rest obtained from reference TRBV5-4 and TRBJ2-3, is as follows: ETGVTQSPTHLIKTRGQQVTLRCSSQSGHNTVSWYQQALGQGPQFIFQYYREEENGRGNFPPRFSGLQFPNYSSELNVNALELDDSALYLCAISDWDTDTQYFGPGTRLTVL.

This clonotype showed up just a few times. V and J are TRBV29-1 and TRBJ1-2; D not resolved. The CDR3 sequence is 13 residues long. Germline CDR1 SQVTM, CDR2 ANQGSEA. Trimming cost V 4 bases and J 3 bases, with 12 bases left between them. CDR3 sequence reads: CSVVDGIHYGYTF. Written as DNA, the CDR3 is TGCAGCGTTGTCGACGGAATACACTATGGCTACACCTTC.

This clonotype was seen many times. V gene TRBV20-1 combines with J gene TRBJ2-7; D unclear. CDR1 is DFQATT, CDR2 SNEGSKA, per germline (reference sequence). V lost 2 bases and J lost 1, with 3 bases in between. The CDR3 length is 11 residues. The CDR3 loop is CSARLSYEQYF. The CDR3 DNA reads TGCAGTGCTAGACTATCCTACGAGCAGTACTTC.

The chain couples TRBV29-1 to TRBJ2-3, with D perhaps TRBD1 or TRBD2 (6 bases each). CDR3 length equals 16 residues. V lost 6 bases to trimming and J lost 3 bases, with 22 bases between them. The germline V gene has CDR1 SQVTM and CDR2 ANQGSEA. The CDR3 sequence is CSVFTLLRGGTDTQYF. In DNA form, the CDR3 reads TGCAGCGTATTCACCCTCCTCAGAGGGGGGACAGATACGCAGTATTTT.

A single count supports this clonotype. The chain carries TRBV10-3 and TRBJ2-5, with 7 bases aligning to TRBD2. The CDR3 is 13 residues long. Losses at the gene ends were 11 bases for V and 5 bases for J; bases not matched to a gene: 11. Germline values: CDR1 ENHRY, CDR2 SYGVKD. As DNA, the CDR3 is TGTGCCGCGGGTAGCGGGTCCCGGGAGACCCAGTACTTC. Residues: CAAGSGSRETQYF.

This clonotype was picked up one time. The genes are TRBV7-3 and TRBJ1-6, with D unclear. The CDR3 runs to 14 residues. The germline V gene has CDR1 SGHTA and CDR2 FQGTGA. V dropped 5 bases and J dropped 10 bases, with 15 bases sitting between them. DNA for the CDR3: TGTGCCAGCAGCCCCTCGTCCTTTGGGTCACCCCTCCACTTT. It codes for CASSPSSFGSPLHF.

V usage is TRBV20-1 and J usage is TRBJ2-7, with 7 bases identical to TRBD2. Looked up from germline, CDR1 is DFQATT and CDR2 is SNEGSKA (reference sequence). The CDR3 loop spans 13 amino acids. V lost 4 bases, J lost 5 bases, and 8 bases stayed unmatched. CDR3 sequence (DNA): TGCAGTGCTAACGACTTAGCGGGCCACGAGCAGTACTTC. Amino acid sequence: CSANDLAGHEQYF.

The chain recombines TRBV6-5 with TRBJ2-1; a weak D match, TRBD2 (6 bases). Trimming cost V 3 bases and J 15 bases, with 18 bases left between them. Germline CDR1 MNHEY, CDR2 SVGAGI. This CDR3 has 13 residues. The CDR3 coding sequence is TGTGCCAGCAGTTATACTACTGCGGGACCTTTGTTCTTC. Its translation is CASSYTTAGPLFF.

V is TRBV29-1 and J is TRBJ2-7; D remains unclear. The germline gives CDR1 SQVTM, CDR2 ANQGSEA. The CDR3 is 11 residues long. With 5 bases removed from V and 7 bases from J, the gap between germline ends came to 12 bases. The CDR3 DNA follows: TGCAGCGTTAACTCCTACAATGAGCAGTACTTC. Amino acid sequence: CSVNSYNEQYF.

The chain is built from TRBV20-1 and TRBJ2-1; D possibly corresponds to TRBD2 (6 bases). The CDR3 extends over 14 amino acids. Germline CDR1 reads DFQATT; CDR2 reads SNEGSKA (reference sequence). Trimming removed 6 bases at V and 2 bases at J, with 14 bases between. The CDR3 here is CSARVAVTYNEQFF. In nucleotides, the CDR3 is TGCAGTGCGCGAGTAGCGGTAACCTACAATGAGCAGTTCTTC.

About this clonotype: Compared with germline, one end of the junction differs, possibly owing to a read error. The CDR3 here is CASRTTGRNTGAFF. The CDR3 DNA reads TGTGCCAGCAGAACGACAGGGAGGAACACTGGAGCTTTCTTT. The chain links TRBV28 to TRBJ1-1; 7 positions agree with TRBD1. The CDR3 runs to 14 residues. Germline lookup yields CDR1 MDHEN and CDR2 SYDVKM.